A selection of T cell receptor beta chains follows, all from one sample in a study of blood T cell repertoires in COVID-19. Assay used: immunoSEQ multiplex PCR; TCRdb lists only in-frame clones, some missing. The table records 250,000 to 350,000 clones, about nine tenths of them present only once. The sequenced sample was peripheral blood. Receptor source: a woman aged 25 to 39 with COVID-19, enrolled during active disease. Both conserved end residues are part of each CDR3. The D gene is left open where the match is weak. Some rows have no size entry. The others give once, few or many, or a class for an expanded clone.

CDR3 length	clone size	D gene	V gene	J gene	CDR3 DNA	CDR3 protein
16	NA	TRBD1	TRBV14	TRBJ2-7	TGTGCCAGCAGCCAAGCAACGGACAGGGGACTTTGGGAGCAGTACTTC	CASSQATDRGLWEQYF
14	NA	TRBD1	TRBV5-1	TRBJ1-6	TGCGCCAGCAGCCCGACAGGGTCGGATTCACCCCTCCACTTT	CASSPTGSDSPLHF
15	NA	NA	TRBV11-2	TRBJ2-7	TGTGCCAGCAGCTTGAGTCCGGGATCTCAAAGGGAGCAGTACTTC	CASSLSPGSQREQYF
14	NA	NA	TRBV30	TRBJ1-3	TGTGCCTGGAGTGTACAGGGCCTTGGAAACACCATATATTTT	CAWSVQGLGNTIYF
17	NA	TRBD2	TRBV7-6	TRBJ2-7	TGTGCCAGCAGCTTATCACTAGCGGGACCACCCACCTACGAGCAGTACTTC	CASSLSLAGPPTYEQYF
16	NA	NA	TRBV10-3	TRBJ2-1	TGTGCCATCAGTGAGTCGATTCCGGGAGCCCTAAATGAGCAGTTCTTC	CAISESIPGALNEQFF
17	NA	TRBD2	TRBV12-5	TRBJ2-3	TGTGCTAGTGGTTTGGCCCAAAAGCGGGAGCGCCCAGATACGCAGTATTTT	CASGLAQKRERPDTQYF
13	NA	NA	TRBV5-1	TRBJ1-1	TGCGCCAGCAGCTTATCTATGGAGCTTGAAGCTTTCTTT	CASSLSMELEAFF
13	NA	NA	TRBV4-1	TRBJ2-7	TGCGCCAGCAGCCCTAAGAGCTCCTACGAGCAGTACTTC	CASSPKSSYEQYF
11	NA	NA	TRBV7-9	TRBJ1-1	TGTGCCAGCAGCTTTGACAGTCCCGCTTTCTTT	CASSFDSPAFF
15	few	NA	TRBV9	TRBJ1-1	TGTGCCAGCAGCGTAGGAGACAGATTGAACACTGAAGCTTTCTTT	CASSVGDRLNTEAFF
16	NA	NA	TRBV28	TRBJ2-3	TGTGCCAGCAGTTTTAGGTTCGCGGTGAGCACAGATACGCAGTATTTT	CASSFRFAVSTDTQYF
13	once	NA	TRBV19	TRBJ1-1	TGTGCCAGTACCTCCTCCGACAGGACCGAAGCTTTCTTT	CASTSSDRTEAFF
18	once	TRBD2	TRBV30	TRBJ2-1	TGTGCCTGGAACCCGGGACTAGCGGGACTCCGCTCCTACAATGAGCAGTTCTTC	CAWNPGLAGLRSYNEQFF
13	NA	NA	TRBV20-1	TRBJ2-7	TGCAGTGCTAGTCTACAGGGAGCCTACGAGCAGTACTTC	CSASLQGAYEQYF
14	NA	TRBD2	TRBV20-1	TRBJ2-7	TGCAGTGCTAGTTCTAGCGGAACTATCTACGAGCAGTACTTC	CSASSSGTIYEQYF
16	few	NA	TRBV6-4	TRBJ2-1	TGTGCCAGCAGTGACTCTGGCGGGAACGGCTACAATGAGCAGTTCTTC	CASSDSGGNGYNEQFF
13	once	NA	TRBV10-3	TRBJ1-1	TGTGCCATCAGGGGACAAGAGGGGACTGAAGCTTTCTTT	CAIRGQEGTEAFF
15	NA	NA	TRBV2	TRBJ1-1	TGTGCCAGCAGTGATTTTGGCAGGGCGAACACTGAAGCTTTCTTT	CASSDFGRANTEAFF
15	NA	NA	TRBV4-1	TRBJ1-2	TGCGCCAGCAGCCGAACAACCCAGAGCGGCTATGGCTACACCTTC	CASSRTTQSGYGYTF
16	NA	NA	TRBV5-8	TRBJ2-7	TGTGCCAGCAGCAGCGGGCCCCCCCGGGGCTCCTACGAGCAGTACTTC	CASSSGPPRGSYEQYF
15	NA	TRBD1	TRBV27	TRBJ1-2	TGTGCCAGCAGTTTATCATCTCCAGGGGGCCATGGCTACACCTTC	CASSLSSPGGHGYTF
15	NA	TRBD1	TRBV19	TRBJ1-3	TGTGCCAGTAGCCAGGGGGGATCCTCTGGAAACACCATATATTTT	CASSQGGSSGNTIYF
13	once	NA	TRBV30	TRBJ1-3	TGTGCCTGCCCGTCGGGTTCTGGAAACACCATATATTTT	CACPSGSGNTIYF
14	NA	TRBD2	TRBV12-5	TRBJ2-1	TGTGCTAGTGGTGGCGGGAGTGTAGCCAATGAGCAGTTCTTC	CASGGGSVANEQFF
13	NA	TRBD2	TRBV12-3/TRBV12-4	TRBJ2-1	TGTGCCAGCAAAACGGGAGGGGGTGATGAGCAGTTCTTC	CASKTGGGDEQFF
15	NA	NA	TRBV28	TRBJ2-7	TGTGCCAGCAGTTTATTCTGGCAGGGCGAACACGAGCAGTACTTC	CASSLFWQGEHEQYF
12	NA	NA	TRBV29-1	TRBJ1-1	TGCAGCGTTGAAGCCTTTCAAAGGGGGGCTTTCTTT	CSVEAFQRGAFF
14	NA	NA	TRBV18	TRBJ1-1	TGTGCCAGCTCACTGAATTCTATGAACACTGAAGCTTTCTTT	CASSLNSMNTEAFF
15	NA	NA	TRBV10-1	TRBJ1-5	TGCGCCAGCAGTGAGGGACAGTGCAGCAATCAGCCCCAGCATTTT	CASSEGQCSNQPQHF
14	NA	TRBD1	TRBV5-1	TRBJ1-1	TGCGCCAGCAGTCAGGACAGGGGGCTCACTGAAGCTTTCTTT	CASSQDRGLTEAFF
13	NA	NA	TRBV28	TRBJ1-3	TGTGCCAGCAGTTTGCTGGAGAGGAACACCATATATTTT	CASSLLERNTIYF
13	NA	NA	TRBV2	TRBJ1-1	TGTGCCAGCAGGGCAGGTCTGAACACTGAAGCTTTCTTT	CASRAGLNTEAFF
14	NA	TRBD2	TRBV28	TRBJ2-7	TGTGCCAGCAGTTTAGGGACTAGCTCCTACGAGCAGTACTTC	CASSLGTSSYEQYF
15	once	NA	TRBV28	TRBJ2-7	TGTGCCAGCAGTGGAGGTGCGCAGCCCCAATACGAGCAGTACTTC	CASSGGAQPQYEQYF
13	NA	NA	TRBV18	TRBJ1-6	TGTGCCAGCTCACCAGACAGGAATTCACCCCTCCACTTT	CASSPDRNSPLHF
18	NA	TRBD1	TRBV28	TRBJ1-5	TGTGCCAGCAGTTTTGACAGGGGGAAATCGGGGAGCAATCAGCCCCAGCATTTT	CASSFDRGKSGSNQPQHF
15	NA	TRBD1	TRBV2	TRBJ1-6	TGTGCCAGCAGTGGGACAGGGGAGAGGAATTCACCCCTCCACTTT	CASSGTGERNSPLHF
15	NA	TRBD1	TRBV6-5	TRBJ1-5	TGTGCCAGCAGAATGGACAGGGGTAGCAATCAGCCCCAGCATTTT	CASRMDRGSNQPQHF
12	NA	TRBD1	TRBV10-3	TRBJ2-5	TGTGCCACCGGGACAGGGAGAGAGACCCAGTACTTC	CATGTGRETQYF
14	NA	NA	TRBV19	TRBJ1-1	TGTGCCAGTAGTATAGCCCCTCGGGACACTGAAGCTTTCTTT	CASSIAPRDTEAFF
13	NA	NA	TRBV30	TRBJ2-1	TGTGCCTGGAAGGGGGGGTCCTACAATGAGCAGTTCTTC	CAWKGGSYNEQFF
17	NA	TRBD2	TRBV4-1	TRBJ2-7	TGCGCCAGCAGCCCCTCCCAACTAGCGGGGGGATCCTACGAGCAGTACTTC	CASSPSQLAGGSYEQYF
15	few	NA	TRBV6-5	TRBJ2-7	TGTGCCAGCAGCCTCGCTTCGGGAGACAAGATCGAGCAGTACTTC	CASSLASGDKIEQYF
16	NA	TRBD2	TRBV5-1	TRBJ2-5	TGCGCCAGCAGCTTTAGCGGGTGGGCCCCACAGGAGACCCAGTACTTC	CASSFSGWAPQETQYF
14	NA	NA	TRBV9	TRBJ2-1	TGTGCCAGCAGCGTAGCTACGACACACAATGAGCAGTTCTTC	CASSVATTHNEQFF
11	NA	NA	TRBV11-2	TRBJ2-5	TGTGCCAGCAGCTCGGAAGAGACCCAGTACTTC	CASSSEETQYF
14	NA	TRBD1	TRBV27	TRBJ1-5	TGTGCCAGCAGTGAAGACAGGGGGCTTCAGCCCCAGCATTTT	CASSEDRGLQPQHF